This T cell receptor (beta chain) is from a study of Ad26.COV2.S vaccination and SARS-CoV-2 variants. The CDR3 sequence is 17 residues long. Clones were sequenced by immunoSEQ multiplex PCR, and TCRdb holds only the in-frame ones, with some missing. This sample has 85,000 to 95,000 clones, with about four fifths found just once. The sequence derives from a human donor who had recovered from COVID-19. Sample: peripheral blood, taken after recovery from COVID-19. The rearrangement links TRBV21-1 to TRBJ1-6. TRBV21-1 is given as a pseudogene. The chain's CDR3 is CASSKAGDGPHNSPLHF. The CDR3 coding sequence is TGTGCCAGCAGCAAAGCGGGGGATGGGCCACATAATTCACCCCTCCACTTT.